Below are 20 T cell receptor beta chains sequenced from a single sample in a study of T cells after posttransplantation cyclophosphamide. Profiling relied on immunoSEQ multiplex PCR, and the TCRdb table lists in-frame clones only, not all of them. The profile shows some 10,000 clones, about four fifths of them singletons. A marrow graft followed busulfan-fludarabine conditioning, with cyclophosphamide on days +3 and +4. Sequencing was performed on PBMCs, taken roughly 1,900 days after a stem cell transplant with posttransplant cyclophosphamide. The source of these receptors is a female patient aged 35 to 55 who received an allogeneic stem cell transplant from a related donor, was CMV-positive, and had no GVHD. Certain T cells may be donor cells from the graft.

This rearrangement joins TRBV4-1 to TRBJ2-1; TRBD1 aligns across 9 bases. With V trimmed by 3 bases and J by 4 bases, 10 bases remained unmatched. The CDR3 is 17 residues long. Germline CDR1 MGHRA, CDR2 YSYEKL. This chain's CDR3 is CASSHIWDRAPYNEQFF. CDR3 DNA: TGCGCCAGCAGCCACATTTGGGACAGGGCTCCTTACAATGAGCAGTTCTTC.

In its sample, this clone was seen a few times. The genes are TRBV6-6 and TRBJ1-5, with D possibly being TRBD1 (6 bases). CDR3 length: 15 amino acids. Germline lookup yields CDR1 MNHNY and CDR2 SVGAGI (reference sequence). Trimming took off 5 bases at V and 1 base at J, with 12 bases between the two ends. CDR3 region: CASSRLQGSNQPQHF. Written as DNA, the CDR3 is TGTGCCAGCAGTCGACTACAGGGAAGCAATCAGCCCCAGCATTTT.

The chain is built from TRBV9 and TRBJ1-2; D is possibly TRBD1 (6 bases). V dropped 3 bases and J dropped 5 bases, with 20 bases sitting between them. The CDR3 loop spans 16 amino acids. The germline V gene encodes CDR1 SGDLS and CDR2 YYNGEE. The CDR3 protein is CASSDSTEQGTYGYTF. The CDR3 DNA follows: TGTGCCAGCAGCGACTCAACTGAACAGGGAACGTATGGCTACACCTTC.

The V call is TRBV5-1, the J call TRBJ2-5; 7 bases fit TRBD1. In germline, CDR1 is SGHRS, CDR2 YFSETQ. V trimming: 2 bases; J trimming: 5 bases; junction bases outside the gene matches: 6. The CDR3 length is 14 residues. DNA for the CDR3: TGCGCCAGCAGCTTCGACAGGGTTGAGGAGACCCAGTACTTC. Translating gives CASSFDRVEETQYF. Filled out from reference TRBV5-1 and TRBJ2-5, the complete variable domain reads KAGVTQTPRYLIKTRGQQVTLSCSPISGHRSVSWYQQTPGQGLQFLFEYFSETQRNKGNFPGRFSGRQFSNSRSEMNVSTLELGDSALYLCASSFDRVEETQYFGPGTRLLVL.

The table lists this clone with a few counts. The chain has TRBV4-3 and TRBJ2-2; D is ambiguous. Germline lookup yields CDR1 LGHNA and CDR2 YSLEER. This CDR3 region has 15 residues. V lost 0 bases and J lost 5, with 10 bases in between. CDR3 in DNA: TGCGCCAGCAGCCAAGATCAAGTCGGGACCGGGGAGCTGTTTTTT. This codes for CASSQDQVGTGELFF.

This sequence joins TRBV25-1 and TRBJ2-1; 7 positions match TRBD1. The CDR3 extends over 17 amino acids. The V segment lost 4 bases and the J segment 2 bases; nucleotides outside the gene matches: 11. Germline CDR1 and CDR2: MGHDK and SYGVNS. Here the CDR3 reads CASSGFRQGIAYNEQFF. CDR3 nucleotide sequence: TGTGCCAGCAGTGGATTTAGACAGGGAATAGCCTACAATGAGCAGTTCTTC. Supplemented by reference TRBV25-1 and TRBJ2-1, the full variable domain reads EADIYQTPRYLVIGTGKKITLECSQTMGHDKMYWYQQDPGMELHLIHYSYGVNSTEKGDLSSESTVSRIRTEHFPLTLESARPSHTSQYLCASSGFRQGIAYNEQFFGPGTRLTVL.

The chain couples TRBV19 to TRBJ1-5; perhaps TRBD1 as D (5 bases). The germline CDR1 and CDR2 sequences are LNHDA and SQIVND (reference sequence). The CDR3 spans 14 residues. Trimming shortened V by 3 bases and J by 3 bases, and 9 bases separated the two germline ends. CDR3 nucleotides: TGTGCCAGTAGTATGGCAGGGTACAATCAGCCCCAGCATTTT. Protein product: CASSMAGYNQPQHF.

J is TRBJ1-1 and V is TRBV19; no clear D gene. V lost 1 base to trimming and J lost 1 base, with 7 bases between them. Germline V gives CDR1 LNHDA, CDR2 SQIVND (reference sequence). This CDR3 is 14 amino acids long. CDR3 nucleotides: TGTGCCAGTAGTATAGTTCCAGAGAACACTGAAGCTTTCTTT. Its translation is CASSIVPENTEAFF.

This clone was seen only once. V usage is TRBV4-3 and J usage is TRBJ2-1; TRBD2 agrees at 12 bases. Looked up from germline, CDR1 is LGHNA and CDR2 is YSLEER. Trimming removed 2 bases from V and 9 bases from J; junction bases left unmatched: 5. The CDR3 covers 15 residues. CDR3 nucleotide sequence: TGCGCCAGCAGCCAACTAGCGGGGGGGCCGACTGAGCAGTTCTTC. It is translated as CASSQLAGGPTEQFF.

The chain is built from TRBV5-1 and TRBJ2-7, with no clear D. The CDR3 spans 15 residues. V lost 2 bases and J lost 1, with 13 bases in between. Germline CDR1 SGHRS, CDR2 YFSETQ. CDR3 nucleotide sequence: TGCGCCAGCAGCTTTGGGCAGGCATTATCCTACGAGCAGTACTTC. Encoded protein: CASSFGQALSYEQYF.

The chain links TRBV7-2 to TRBJ1-5; no clear D. This CDR3 contains 14 residues. Trimming removed 5 bases at V and 2 bases at J, with 10 bases between. Germline V gene data show CDR1 as SGHTA and CDR2 as FQGNSA. The CDR3 DNA reads as TGTGCCAGCAGCCCCCGACTCGGCAATCAGCCCCAGCATTTT. This sequence encodes CASSPRLGNQPQHF.

The J gene is TRBJ2-1, the V gene TRBV19; 12 bases line up with TRBD1. Germline V gene data show CDR1 as LNHDA and CDR2 as SQIVND (reference sequence). With V trimmed by 5 bases and J by 7 bases, 6 bases remained unmatched. The CDR3 has 15 residues. CDR3 DNA sequence: TGTGCCAGTAGTTTCCGGGACAGGGGGCGAAATGAGCAGTTCTTC. It specifies CASSFRDRGRNEQFF.

This clone was recorded a few times. Other DNA sequences of this sample code for an identical CDR3. The J gene is TRBJ2-3, the V gene TRBV4-3, with 7 nucleotides matching TRBD1. The ends lost 0 bases at V and 1 base at J; junction bases unmatched: 1. CDR3 length equals 15 residues. Germline CDR1 is LGHNA and CDR2 is YSLEER. CDR3 sequence reads: CASSQDGTGTDTQYF. CDR3 sequence (DNA): TGCGCCAGCAGCCAAGATGGGACAGGCACAGATACGCAGTATTTT.

The chain couples TRBV7-2 to TRBJ2-7, with TRBD1 as a possible D gene (5 bases). The length of the CDR3 is 18 residues. The V end lost 2 bases, the J end lost 0 bases, and 20 bases lay between the germline ends. Per germline, CDR1 SGHTA and CDR2 FQGNSA. CDR3 nucleotide sequence: TGTGCCAGCAGCTTAAAACCCCCGACAGATATCAGCTCCTACGAGCAGTACTTC. This sequence encodes CASSLKPPTDISSYEQYF. The full variable domain, in which reference TRBV7-2 and TRBJ2-7 provide the parts outside the CDR3, is GAGVSQSPSNKVTEKGKDVELRCDPISGHTALYWYRQSLGQGLEFLIYFQGNSAPDKSGLPSDRFSAERTGGSVSTLTIQRTQQEDSAVYLCASSLKPPTDISSYEQYFGPGTRLTVT.

The rearrangement uses TRBV6-6 and TRBJ2-1; D possibly corresponds to TRBD1 (5 bases). Germline CDR1 is MNHNY and CDR2 is SVGAGI (reference sequence). The CDR3 extends over 14 amino acids. V lost 7 bases, J lost 9 bases, and 19 bases lay in between. CDR3 residues: CASTGHLTPSEQFF. In DNA, the CDR3 is TGTGCCAGCACCGGACATCTTACCCCCAGTGAGCAGTTCTTC.

This clone was seen once. Here the CDR3 reads CASSLASGGHEQFF. The CDR3, as DNA: TGTGCCAGCAGCTTGGCCTCGGGGGGGCATGAGCAGTTCTTC. V usage is TRBV5-8 and J usage is TRBJ2-1, with 8 bases aligning to TRBD2. This CDR3 region has 14 residues. From germline, CDR1 is SGHTS and CDR2 YDEGEE. Trimming took 0 bases from V and 8 from J; bases not matched to a gene: 4.

The V gene is TRBV5-1, the J gene TRBJ1-1; no firm D call. Germline loops: CDR1 SGHRS, CDR2 YFSETQ. V was trimmed by 3 bases and J by 1 base, leaving 10 bases between them. The CDR3 spans 14 residues. CDR3 loop: CASSWGVPNTEAFF. The CDR3 nucleotides read TGCGCCAGCAGCTGGGGAGTCCCGAACACTGAAGCTTTCTTT.

The genes are TRBV5-4 and TRBJ1-6; D possibly corresponds to TRBD1 (5 bases). V shed 0 bases and J shed 8 bases, with 9 bases lying between them. CDR1 SGHNT and CDR2 YYREEE come from the germline V gene (reference sequence). The CDR3 spans 14 residues. CDR3 protein: CASSLGPGDSPLHF. As DNA, the CDR3 is TGTGCCAGCAGCTTGGGTCCGGGGGATTCACCCCTCCACTTT.

V usage is TRBV5-4 and J usage is TRBJ2-5; 8 bases fit TRBD1. From germline, CDR1 is SGHNT and CDR2 YYREEE (reference sequence). The CDR3 is 14 amino acids. Unmatched junction bases numbered 6, after V lost 4 bases and J lost 4 bases. CDR3 coding DNA: TGTGCCAGCAGCCTGCTGGACAGGGTAGAGACCCAGTACTTC. Protein: CASSLLDRVETQYF.

The V call is TRBV7-2, the J call TRBJ2-4, with D possibly being TRBD1 (6 bases). Germline CDR1 is SGHTA and CDR2 is FQGNSA. The CDR3 runs to 16 residues. Trimming removed 1 base from V and 9 bases from J, with 19 bases in between. For the CDR3, the DNA is TGTGCCAGCAGCTTAGAAATTTTAGGGCAGGGGCCCATTCAGTACTTC. Residues: CASSLEILGQGPIQYF.